This T cell receptor (beta chain) was obtained from a study of OX40 agonist ivuxolimab in advanced cancers. Cycle 7 day 1, cycle 4 day 1, and baseline were the timepoints at which blood was sampled. The repertoire was sequenced with immunoSEQ multiplex PCR; TCRdb's copy has only in-frame clones and lacks some. The data show about 60,000 clones, with roughly nine tenths seen just once and more than 13% held by the top ten. This clone was seen a few times. Its antigen is unknown. V lost 5 bases to trimming and J lost 0 bases, with 17 bases between them. This CDR3 has 16 residues. Germline values: CDR1 SGHNT, CDR2 YENEEA. Findings of the study overall: Average numbers of expanded clones were greater in CD8+ T cells than in CD4+. Both blood CD4+ and CD8+ T cells showed clonal growth by week 6 at 0.1 to 3.0 mg/kg. With doses of 0.1-3.0 mg/kg, partial responders showed among the lowest clonal expansion.

The specimen was CD4+ or CD8+ T cells sorted from blood, collected in a trial of the OX40 agonist ivuxolimab. The receptor was derived from an adult with an advanced solid tumor such as melanoma, head and neck, liver or kidney cancer. The chain is built from TRBV11-3 and TRBJ2-7, with D possibly matching TRBD2 (5 bases). The CDR3 DNA follows: TGTGCCAGCAGCCCAGGACTGCGCGAGATCTCCTACGAGCAGTACTTC. Translated, it gives CASSPGLREISYEQYF.